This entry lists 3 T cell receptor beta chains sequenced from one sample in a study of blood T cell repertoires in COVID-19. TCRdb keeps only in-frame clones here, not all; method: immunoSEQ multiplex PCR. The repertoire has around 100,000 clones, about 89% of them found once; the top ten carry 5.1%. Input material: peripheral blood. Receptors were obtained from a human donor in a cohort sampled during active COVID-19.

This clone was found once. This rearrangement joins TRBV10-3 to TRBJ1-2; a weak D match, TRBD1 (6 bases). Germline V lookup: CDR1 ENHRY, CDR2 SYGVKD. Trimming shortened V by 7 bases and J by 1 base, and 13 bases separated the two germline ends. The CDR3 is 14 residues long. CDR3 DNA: TGTGCCATCAAAGACGACAGGAGTAACTATGGCTACACCTTC. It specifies CAIKDDRSNYGYTF.

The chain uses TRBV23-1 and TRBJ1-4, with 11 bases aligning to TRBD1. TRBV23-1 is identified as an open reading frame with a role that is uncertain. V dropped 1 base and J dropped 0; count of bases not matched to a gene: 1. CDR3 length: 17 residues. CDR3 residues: CASSQWDRGATNEKLFF. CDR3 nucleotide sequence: TGCGCCAGCAGTCAATGGGACAGGGGGGCAACTAATGAAAAACTGTTTTTT.

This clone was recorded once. The CDR3 loop is CASSSGGGGFGYTF. As DNA, the CDR3 is TGTGCCAGCAGCTCCGGAGGGGGCGGGTTTGGCTACACCTTC. J is TRBJ1-2 and V is TRBV7-2; 7 bases are shared with TRBD1. CDR1 and CDR2 (germline): SGHTA, FQGNSA. After removal of 4 bases from V and 7 bases from J, the junction contained 9 bases not matched to a gene. The CDR3 extends over 14 amino acids.